The present T cell receptor (beta chain) was sequenced within a study of regulatory T cells in long-lasting Graves disease (dated by TCRdb to about 2021). Regarding the research as a whole: Persistent Graves' disease was defined as persistently positive TSH receptor autoantibodies together with antithyroid drug treatment for over 5 years. Persistent Graves' disease patients were compared with newly diagnosed Graves' disease patients by peripheral blood TCR sequencing and RNA sequencing. The study took place in China and was registered as a clinical trial. A total of roughly 33 samples were covered by TCR sequencing, comprising approximately 13 persistent and roughly 20 newly diagnosed Graves' disease patients. Antithyroid drugs had been taken for 8.5 to 13 years on average by persistent Graves' disease patients in the clinical cohort. Results the study describes overall, beyond this receptor: Lower TCR Shannon entropy and fewer highly expanded clones were observed in persistent Graves' disease patients than in newly diagnosed patients, which suggested clonal expansion. As a limitation, the authors acknowledged that the small sample size may reduce accuracy. TRBV28, TRBJ1-2 and TRBJ2-5 were preferentially used in persistent disease, while TRBV20-1 and TRBJ2-1 were favored in newly diagnosed disease. Only peripheral blood was studied, because thyroid tissue, the primary lesion, was inaccessible. Persistent patients shared more public clonotypes among themselves (under 3,000) than newly diagnosed patients did (approximately 900). Sequencing and analysis were limited to the TCR beta chain.

What the time point label conveys for this sample: persistent/refractory GD, antithyroid drugs over 5 years with positive TRAb. RNA was extracted from PBMCs in TRIzol for both TCR sequencing and RNA sequencing. The diagnosis of Graves' disease was made according to American Thyroid Association guidelines. Patients for the study were recruited at an endocrinology department in Xi'an, China. Each patient gave approximately 10 milliliters of peripheral blood, collected in an EDTA anticoagulant tube. Ficoll Paque Plus density gradient separation was used to isolate PBMCs, and no further T cell sorting was done. RNA quality was checked with an Agilent 2100 Bioanalyzer and agarose gel, and concentration with a NanoDrop 2000. Libraries were made using multiplex PCR. These reads were obtained on an Illumina HiSeq 4000. CDR3 regions were amplified by Arm-PCR with iRepertoire HTBI primers to construct TCR beta libraries. Gel purification was performed on PCR products prior to sequencing. The authors' analysis ran thus. A total of roughly 58 TRBV and 14 TRBJ segments were identified across samples and were used for gene usage analysis of CDR3 amino acid clonotypes. COPE and FqMerger were used to merge filtered high-quality paired reads into contigs. BLAST was used to align contigs to the IMGT TRBV, TRBD and TRBJ reference genes, and CDR3 was defined following IMGT. Any clonotype with a frequency above 0.1% was classified as a highly expanded clone. Shannon entropy was used to measure repertoire diversity, and the Gini coefficient was used to measure V-J evenness. Clonotypes shared by more than one individual were considered public. Using fastp trimming at Q25 and MiXCR clonotype assembly, TCRdb reanalyzed the public sequencing data and kept in-frame beta chains. All rows with the same CDR3 protein become a single entry with the most common DNA and genes. TCRdb, not the original authors, processed these V and J calls. The sample yields about 660,000 distinct CDR3 sequences; 25% to 30% were counted once. In total, the top ten clones hold roughly 40% of the sample.

The germline V gene supplies CDR1 SGHTA and CDR2 FQGTGA. V is reduced by 3 bases and J by 1 base, leaving a spacing of 14 bases between them. The CDR3 sequence holds 16 residues, the cysteine and phenylalanine included. Of all the DNA, just the CDR3 is kept, 48 bases in frame from base 1. The sample holds a few counts of this clonotype. There is no known antigen for this receptor. The sample holds no much larger clone one base away, and base qualities are not on file. The chain is assembled from TRBV7-3 and TRBJ2-3; the D gene is perhaps TRBD1 or TRBD2, as each covers 5 bases. This specimen consisted of peripheral blood mononuclear cells (PBMCs), obtained when the disease was refractory, from a patient treated with antithyroid drugs. The sequence derives from a female donor with Graves disease. The CDR3: CASSFGPGRGTDTQYF. The nucleotide sequence is TGTGCCAGCAGCTTTGGACCGGGACGTGGCACAGATACGCAGTATTTT. Full variable domain (CDR3 extended with the reference TRBV7-3 and TRBJ2-3 proteins): GAGVSQTPSNKVTEKGKYVELRCDPISGHTALYWYRQSLGQGPEFLIYFQGTGAADDSGLPNDRFFAVRPEGSVSTLKIQRTERGDSAVYLCASSFGPGRGTDTQYFGPGTRLTVL.